The 18 T cell receptor beta chains reported below all come from one sample, sequenced in a study of molecular identifiers for immune sequencing clone quantification. From the PCR reads, TCRdb called clonotypes with MiXCR, one entry per CDR3 protein. This table has about 39,000 distinct CDR3 sequences, less than 20% appearing once. The sequenced sample consisted of naive CD8+ T cells from blood, with Jurkat cell RNA spiked in. Stated subset: FACS-sorted CD8+CD4-CCR7+CD45RA+ naive T cells. Receptor source: a human donor in good health. Some libraries in this study had Jurkat cell RNA spiked in.

This rearrangement joins TRBV23-1 to TRBJ1-5; D might be TRBD1 (5 bases). TRBV23-1 has ORF status, its function being uncertain. V was trimmed by 3 bases and J by 4 bases, leaving 25 bases between them. The CDR3 contains 19 residues. In DNA form, the CDR3 reads TGCGCCAGCAGTCAGACGCCCCCCGGGACCCCCTGGGGAAATCAGCCCCAGCATTTT. Encoded protein: CASSQTPPGTPWGNQPQHF.

This clonotype was detected many times. The chain uses TRBV4-2 and TRBJ2-1, with 9 bases that match TRBD2. J gave up 8 bases and V 4 bases, and 9 bases lay outside the gene matches. The CDR3 runs to 15 residues. Germline CDR1 and CDR2: LGHNA and YNFKEQ. The CDR3 DNA reads as TGTGCCAGCAGCCTTAGCGGGAGAAGTGACGATGAGCAGTTCTTC. This translates into CASSLSGRSDDEQFF.

This clonotype has at least ten counts. The chain couples TRBV7-8 to TRBJ2-7; D not certain. This CDR3 has 13 residues. Deletions cut 3 bases from V and 1 base from J, with 7 bases between. The germline gives CDR1 SGHVS, CDR2 FQNEAQ. The CDR3 reads CASSFARSYEQYF. Written as DNA, the CDR3 is TGTGCCAGCAGCTTCGCCCGTTCCTACGAGCAGTACTTC.

This clonotype counts as large (0.1 to 1%). The chain joins TRBV6-4 to TRBJ2-1; 8 bases map to TRBD2. After removal of 6 bases from V and 4 bases from J, the junction contained 5 bases not matched to a gene. Looked up from germline, CDR1 is MRHNA and CDR2 is SNTAGT. The CDR3 spans 14 residues. The CDR3 reads CASSTLAGYNEQFF. The CDR3 DNA reads as TGTGCCAGCAGCACCCTAGCGGGTTACAATGAGCAGTTCTTC.

The J gene is TRBJ2-1, the V gene TRBV19; 8 bases map to TRBD2. CDR1 and CDR2 from the germline V gene are LNHDA and SQIVND (reference sequence). The V gene end was trimmed by 5 bases and the J gene end by 4 bases; junction bases not matched to a gene: 7. This CDR3 is 15 amino acids long. The CDR3 loop is CASSPGERGYNEQFF. CDR3 bases: TGTGCCAGTAGTCCAGGCGAGCGGGGGTACAATGAGCAGTTCTTC.

Many counts were recorded for this clonotype. The J gene is TRBJ2-7, the V gene TRBV7-9; D possibly matches TRBD1 or TRBD2 (5 bases each). The CDR3 loop spans 20 amino acids. Looked up from germline, CDR1 is SEHNR and CDR2 is FQNEAQ (reference sequence). Trimming left V 4 bases short and J 0 bases short, with 28 bases between. CDR3 region: CASSSNTLGGLGDRSYEQYF. The CDR3 DNA reads TGTGCCAGCAGCTCCAACACCCTCGGCGGTCTAGGGGACCGCTCCTACGAGCAGTACTTC.

As regards this clonotype: A much larger clone lies a single base off, so this may be a read error. The genes are TRBV11-2 and TRBJ2-1, with D perhaps matching TRBD2 (6 bases). Germline assignment: CDR1 SGHAT and CDR2 FQNNGV. CDR3 length: 15 amino acids. CDR3 coding DNA: TGTGCCAGCAGCTTAGATAGCGGACCCTACAATGATCAGTTCTTC. This encodes CASSLDSGPYNDQFF.

This clonotype rates as medium-sized. The V gene is TRBV2, the J gene TRBJ2-2; 10 bases agree with TRBD2. The CDR3 contains 15 residues. Germline lookup yields CDR1 SNHLY and CDR2 FYNNEI. V was clipped by 5 bases and J by 1 base; unmatched bases: 1. The DNA for the CDR3 is TGTGCCAGCAGTAGGACTAGCGGGAACACCGGGGAGCTGTTTTTT. It is translated as CASSRTSGNTGELFF.

In this sample, this clonotype turned up many times. The J gene is TRBJ2-1, the V gene TRBV7-8; a weak D match, TRBD2 (6 bases). The CDR3 loop spans 16 amino acids. Looked up from germline, CDR1 is SGHVS and CDR2 is FQNEAQ. V lost 1 base, J lost 5 bases, and 15 bases lay in between. CDR3 sequence (DNA): TGTGCCAGCAGCTTAGAGCCGGGAGCGTCAAACAATGAGCAGTTCTTC. Translating it yields CASSLEPGASNNEQFF.

This clonotype has at least ten counts. This rearrangement joins TRBV7-6 to TRBJ2-7; 10 positions agree with TRBD2. Unmatched junction bases numbered 8, after V lost 3 bases and J lost 6 bases. The CDR3 length is 15 residues. Germline V lookup: CDR1 SGHVS, CDR2 FNYEAQ. This chain's CDR3 is CASSFASGSRGEQYF. The CDR3 coding sequence is TGTGCCAGCAGCTTCGCTAGCGGGAGTAGGGGCGAGCAGTACTTC.

Comment on this clonotype: A single base separates this from a much larger clone, so it may be a read error. This chain joins TRBV5-6 and TRBJ2-7; unclear D gene. Germline V CDR1 and CDR2: SGHDT, YYEEEE. Trimming shortened V by 0 bases and J by 3 bases, and 7 bases separated the two germline ends. There are 13 residues in the CDR3. CDR3 sequence reads: CASSLGGVYEQYF. The CDR3 nucleotides read TGTGCCAGCAGCTTGGGAGGAGTCTACGAGCAGTACTTC. The full variable domain, rest sourced from reference TRBV5-6 and TRBJ2-7, is DAGVTQSPTHLIKTRGQQVTLRCSPKSGHDTVSWYQQALGQGPQFIFQYYEEEERQRGNFPDRFSGHQFPNYSSELNVNALLLGDSALYLCASSLGGVYEQYFGPGTRLTVT.

At least ten counts were recorded for this clonotype. CDR3 region: CASSPQGRRLFF. CDR3 in DNA: TGTGCCAGCAGTCCCCAGGGGCGCCGGTTGTTCTTC. The chain is built from TRBV12-3 or TRBV12-4 and TRBJ2-1; maybe TRBD1 (6 bases). V lost 5 bases to trimming and J lost 15 bases, with 17 bases between them. The CDR3 consists of 12 residues.

There are many counts of this clonotype. The V call is TRBV9, the J call TRBJ2-7, with 8 bases fitting TRBD2. Losses at the gene ends were 6 bases for V and 1 base for J; bases not matched to a gene: 9. Germline CDR1 and CDR2: SGDLS and YYNGEE. This CDR3 comprises 15 residues. The CDR3 coding sequence is TGTGCCAGCACCCCTTCAGCGGGAGTTTCCTACGAGCAGTACTTC. Its protein is CASTPSAGVSYEQYF.

This chain connects TRBV12-3 or TRBV12-4 to TRBJ2-5, with D possibly being TRBD1 or TRBD2 (6 bases each). The length of the CDR3 is 15 residues. V shed 3 bases and J shed 4 bases, with 15 bases lying between them. The CDR3, as DNA: TGTGCCAGCAGTTTTGATAGGGGGGCCCCAGAGACCCAGTACTTC. The encoded protein is CASSFDRGAPETQYF.

This clonotype occurred many times. This chain links TRBV7-6 with TRBJ2-7, with D possibly TRBD1 on 6 matching bases. CDR3 length: 16 amino acids. Trimming removed 2 bases from V and 3 bases from J, with 17 bases in between. Germline V gives CDR1 SGHVS, CDR2 FNYEAQ. The CDR3 spells CASSLYQGYLSYEQYF. The CDR3 nucleotides read TGTGCCAGCAGCTTATATCAGGGGTACCTAAGCTACGAGCAGTACTTC.

This clonotype was detected ten times or more. The rearrangement uses TRBV24-1 and TRBJ1-2, with TRBD1 as a possible D gene (6 bases). The germline V gene has CDR1 KGHDR and CDR2 SFDVKD. The CDR3 has 14 amino acids. V lost 3 bases and J lost 6, with 13 bases in between. CDR3 nucleotide sequence: TGTGCCACCAGTGATATCGCAGGGGTCGATGGCTACACCTTC. Translating it yields CATSDIAGVDGYTF.

This clonotype was observed a handful of times. The rearrangement uses TRBV12-3 or TRBV12-4 and TRBJ2-1; 7 nucleotides align to TRBD2. V was clipped by 7 bases and J by 8 bases; unmatched bases: 23. The CDR3 extends over 18 amino acids. CDR3 sequence (DNA): TGTGCCAGCATCCAAGTCCGGCTTACTAGCGAAGGCCTCCATGAGCAGTTCTTC. The encoded protein is CASIQVRLTSEGLHEQFF.

This clonotype appeared many times. The chain employs TRBV5-6 and TRBJ2-3; the D is unclear. This CDR3 contains 14 residues. CDR1 SGHDT and CDR2 YYEEEE come from the germline V gene. The germline V and J ends were trimmed by 6 bases and 5 bases, with 16 bases remaining between them. The chain's CDR3 is CASTQGSVIDTQYF. The CDR3 DNA follows: TGTGCCAGCACACAAGGAAGCGTAATAGATACGCAGTATTTT.